This T cell receptor beta chain is drawn from a study of OX40 agonist ivuxolimab in advanced cancers. Study-wide context: The eligibility criteria allowed prior anti-PD-1, anti-PD-L1 or anti-CTLA-4 therapy, and under 50% had some.

On this clone itself: The antigen remains unidentified.

Study-level results: Dosing at 0.1 to 3.0 mg/kg was accompanied by clonal expansion of CD4+ and CD8+ blood T cells by week 6.

Profiling relied on immunoSEQ multiplex PCR, and the TCRdb table lists in-frame clones only, not all of them. Of 65,000 to 80,000 clones in the sample, about nine tenths were seen once. The germline CDR1 and CDR2 sequences are LNHNV and YYDKDF (reference sequence). Between the trimmed V and J ends, which lost 1 base and 0 bases, there was a span of 7 bases. CDR3 length equals 15 residues. The gene calls are TRBV15 and TRBJ1-5; D unclear. This clonotype was sampled from an adult with an advanced solid tumor such as melanoma, head and neck, liver or kidney cancer. Sequenced here: CD4+ or CD8+ T cells sorted from blood, sampled in a trial of the OX40 agonist ivuxolimab. The CDR3 protein is CATSRGGDSNQPQHF. The CDR3 DNA reads as TGTGCCACCAGCAGAGGAGGTGATAGCAATCAGCCCCAGCATTTT.